This T cell receptor (beta chain) was identified in a study of blood T cell repertoires in COVID-19 (dated by TCRdb to the early 2020s). As for the study more broadly: Samples covering the acute and convalescent phases of COVID-19 were provided by collaborators in the United States, Italy and Spain. The material from the prospective study consisted of cDNA or gDNA derived from T cells, B-cell-depleted T cells, or PBMCs. Where available, HLA class I and class II types were obtained from metadata supplied by the sample provider rather than from assay-based typing. The repertoires were released in a freely available public database meant as a resource for research on the immune response to SARS-CoV-2. The dataset comprised deeply sampled blood TCRbeta repertoires from subjects exposed to, actively infected with, or recovered from COVID-19. Sample metadata almost always included a de-identified subject ID, COVID-19 status, age in years and sex. The samples were drawn from the first 160 participants of the ongoing ImmuneRACE study and from some 1,300 subjects provided by 6 global collaborators.

Findings and caveats that apply to the study as a whole: The amount of clinical and demographic metadata varied by source and participant and was provided uncurated.

From cysteine to phenylalanine, the CDR3 is 12 amino acids long. This entry keeps only the CDR3 DNA: 36 bases, framed from base 1. V loses 4 bases at its end and J loses 8 bases; junction bases beyond the gene matches: 3. According to the germline V gene (reference sequence), CDR1 reads LNHDA and CDR2 reads SQIVND. On this clone itself: Its antigen target is currently unknown. No much larger clone is present one base from it, and per-base qualities are unavailable.

The collaborating institutions used their own protocols to collect whole blood in K2EDTA tubes. For TCRbeta analysis, collaborator samples were shipped as frozen whole blood, as isolated PBMCs, or as DNA extracted from either sample type. TCRbeta CDR3 regions were amplified from genomic DNA by means of the immunoSEQ Assay, a bias-controlled multiplex PCR. On the study's bioinformatics: Nucleated cell counts per sample were estimated from amplification of reference gene primers within the assay. Sequence reads were collapsed and filtered to measure the absolute abundance of every unique TCRbeta CDR3 rearrangement. Productive Simpson clonality was computed per sample as the square root of Simpson's diversity index over productive rearrangements. TCRdb obtained this table from immuneACCESS and retained in-frame rearrangements with V and J assigned. These tables miss some clones; where compared with another copy, unresolved V genes account for less than half of the shortfall, and the remainder is unexplained. The V and J calls and clone size were taken over from that table, and D and trimming were inferred from the DNA. This sample lists approximately 80,000 clones; 88% were detected once. Together, the top ten hold around 9% of the sample.

The V and J genes are TRBV19 and TRBJ1-2; TRBD1 matches 8 bases in the middle. What was sequenced was peripheral blood. The TCR originated in a human donor in a cohort sampled during active COVID-19. The CDR3 region reads CASSKGQEGYTF. The DNA sequence is given as TGTGCCAGTAGTAAGGGACAGGAAGGCTACACCTTC. Joined to the reference TRBV19 and TRBJ1-2 proteins, this CDR3 gives the full variable domain: DGGITQSPKYLFRKEGQNVTLSCEQNLNHDAMYWYRQDPGQGLRLIYYSQIVNDFQKGDIAEGYSVSREKKESFPLTVTSAQKNPTAFYLCASSKGQEGYTFGSGTRLTVV.